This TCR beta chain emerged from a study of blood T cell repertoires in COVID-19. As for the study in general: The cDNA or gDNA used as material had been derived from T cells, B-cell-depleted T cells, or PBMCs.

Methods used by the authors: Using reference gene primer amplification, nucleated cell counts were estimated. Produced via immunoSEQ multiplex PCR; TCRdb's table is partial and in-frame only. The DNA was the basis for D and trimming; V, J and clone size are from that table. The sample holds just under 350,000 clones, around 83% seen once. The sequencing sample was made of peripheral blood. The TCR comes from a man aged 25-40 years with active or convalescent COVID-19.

Here the CDR3 DNA reads TGTGCCAGCAGTTTCCTCCAGGGGACCTACGAGCAGTACTTC. As protein: CASSFLQGTYEQYF. This chain links TRBV6-5 with TRBJ2-7; a weak D match, TRBD1 (6 bases). The CDR3 has 14 residues. Trimming removed 4 bases from V and 2 bases from J, with 12 bases in between. Germline CDR1 is MNHEY and CDR2 is SVGAGI.